This entry concerns a single T cell receptor (beta chain). Its antigen remains unknown. This record belongs to a study of T cells after yellow fever vaccination. About the study: Fractions of limited cellularity were prepared by means of SMART-Seq v4 Ultra Low Input. Study conclusions and caveats: Clonotype sharing between CD4 and CD8 compartments was small. Detected again after the booster were most primary-vaccination clones, at 95% to 96% CD4 and approximately 87% CD8.

Conversion of TCR transcripts into cDNA relied on 5'RACE template switching, which added a universal primer site and UMIs. MiXCR, run by TCRdb on the 5' RACE reads, gives a single entry per CDR3 protein. Counted here are fewer than 450,000 distinct CDR3 sequences, 11% occurring once; the ten biggest clones make up roughly 18%. CDR1 is LGHNA, CDR2 YSLEER, per germline. This CDR3 is built from 13 residues. The V end was cut by 0 bases, the J end by 6 bases, with 7 bases between. The chain links TRBV4-3 to TRBJ2-3; no clear D. Sequencing was performed on PBMCs, taken on the day of the first yellow fever vaccination. The clonotype comes from a man aged 18 to 29 who received the YFV17D yellow fever vaccine. For the CDR3, the DNA is TGCGCCAGCAGCCAAGATTTCGGGGATACGCAGTATTTT. Its translation: CASSQDFGDTQYF.